What follows are 29 T cell receptor beta chains derived from one specimen sequenced in a study of blood T cell repertoires in COVID-19. Clones were sequenced by immunoSEQ multiplex PCR, and TCRdb holds only the in-frame ones, with some missing. The data show 400,000 to 500,000 clones, about 88% seen once. The sequenced sample was PBMCs or T cells enriched from blood (not recorded which). These receptors all come from a woman aged 18-29 years who had been exposed to COVID-19.

The J gene is TRBJ2-5, the V gene TRBV7-2, with D unclear. Germline CDR1 and CDR2: SGHTA and FQGNSA. The CDR3 is 15 residues long. The V end was cut by 0 bases, the J end by 1 base, with 9 bases between. The CDR3 nucleotides read TGTGCCAGCAGCTTAGCCGCGACACTCCAAGAGACCCAGTACTTC. Translation: CASSLAATLQETQYF.

The chain links TRBV20-1 to TRBJ1-4; possibly TRBD1 for D (5 bases). From germline, CDR1 is DFQATT and CDR2 SNEGSKA (reference sequence). V was cut by 3 bases and J by 8 bases, with 13 bases left in between. The CDR3 covers 13 residues. CDR3 region: CSASPKRGEKLFF. In nucleotides, the CDR3 is TGCAGTGCTAGTCCCAAAAGGGGAGAAAAACTGTTTTTT.

This sequence joins TRBV6-5 and TRBJ1-1; no reliable D call. V lost 6 bases to trimming and J lost 2 bases, with 10 bases between them. Per the germline V gene, CDR1 is MNHEY and CDR2 is SVGAGI. This CDR3 comprises 13 residues. The CDR3 reads CASRSPGNTEAFF. The CDR3 nucleotides read TGTGCCAGCAGGTCCCCAGGTAACACTGAAGCTTTCTTT.

This rearrangement joins TRBV7-9 to TRBJ2-6; D is uncertain. From germline, CDR1 is SEHNR and CDR2 FQNEAQ (reference sequence). V was pared by 5 bases and J by 0 bases, with 8 bases between. This CDR3 is built from 15 residues. The DNA of the CDR3 is TGTGCCAGCAGCAGTACAGACTCTGGGGCCAACGTCCTGACTTTC. Amino acids: CASSSTDSGANVLTF.

The V and J genes are TRBV9 and TRBJ2-7, with D uncertain. CDR1 and CDR2 from the germline V gene are SGDLS and YYNGEE. Trimming shortened V by 3 bases and J by 2 bases, and 15 bases separated the two germline ends. There are 15 residues in the CDR3. CDR3 amino acids: CASSASAGDPYEQYF. DNA for the CDR3: TGTGCCAGCAGCGCCTCTGCTGGAGACCCCTACGAGCAGTACTTC.

The V and J genes are TRBV27 and TRBJ2-6; 7 bases align to TRBD2. The V segment lost 8 bases and the J segment 5 bases; nucleotides outside the gene matches: 3. Germline loops: CDR1 MNHEY, CDR2 SMNVEV (reference sequence). The CDR3 is made up of 13 amino acids. The CDR3 DNA sequence: TGTGCCAGCTGGGGGGGGTGGGCCAACGTCCTGACTTTC. This gives the protein CASWGGWANVLTF.

The chain links TRBV28 to TRBJ2-5, with 16 bases matching TRBD2. The CDR3 covers 17 residues. CDR1 is MDHEN and CDR2 is SYDVKM in the germline V gene. V was pared by 6 bases and J by 4 bases, with 8 bases of the junction left unmatched. In DNA, the CDR3 is TGTGCCAGCAGCCCTCCGGGACTAGCGGGAGGGCTAGAGACCCAGTACTTC. Protein: CASSPPGLAGGLETQYF.

The chain couples TRBV28 to TRBJ2-7, with D perhaps matching TRBD1 (6 bases). The CDR3 sequence is 14 residues long. Trimming cost V 4 bases and J 6 bases, with 16 bases left between them. From germline, CDR1 is MDHEN and CDR2 SYDVKM. The chain's CDR3 is CASSSPGAQGEQYF. The CDR3 nucleotides read TGTGCCAGCAGTTCCCCAGGGGCGCAGGGCGAGCAGTACTTC.

This clone turned up a few times. The chain combines TRBV11-2 with TRBJ1-3; 7 bases match TRBD1. Germline CDR1 SGHAT, CDR2 FQNNGV. CDR3 length: 18 residues. The junction had 13 bases not matched to a gene; V was cut back by 1 base and J by 4 bases. The CDR3: CASSLVIRQGISGNTIYF. The CDR3, as DNA: TGTGCCAGCAGCTTAGTTATCCGACAGGGAATATCCGGAAACACCATATATTTT. The complete variable domain, with remaining parts taken from reference TRBV11-2 and TRBJ1-3, reads EAGVAQSPRYKIIEKRQSVAFWCNPISGHATLYWYQQILGQGPKLLIQFQNNGVVDDSQLPKDRFSAERLKGVDSTLKIQPAKLEDSAVYLCASSLVIRQGISGNTIYFGEGSWLTVV.

The chain carries TRBV19 and TRBJ1-1; 7 nucleotides agree with TRBD1. This CDR3 is 14 amino acids long. V gave up 6 bases and J gave up 4 bases; unmatched junction bases: 8. From germline, CDR1 is LNHDA and CDR2 SQIVND (reference sequence). The CDR3 sequence is CASRKRAGGTEAFF. For the CDR3, the DNA is TGTGCCAGTAGGAAGCGGGCAGGGGGCACTGAAGCTTTCTTT.

This clone was counted a single time. V is TRBV5-5 and J is TRBJ1-6; 7 positions agree with TRBD1. Trimming cost V 5 bases and J 4 bases; bases outside gene matches: 6. The CDR3 covers 15 residues. CDR1 is SGHKS, CDR2 YYEKEE, per germline (reference sequence). CDR3 in DNA: TGTGCCAGCAGAGGAAGACAGGGTTATAATTCACCCCTCCACTTT. Amino acids: CASRGRQGYNSPLHF. The full variable domain, completed using reference TRBV5-5 and TRBJ1-6, is DAGVTQSPTHLIKTRGQQVTLRCSPISGHKSVSWYQQVLGQGPQFIFQYYEKEERGRGNFPDRFSARQFPNYSSELNVNALLLGDSALYLCASRGRQGYNSPLHFGNGTRLTVT.

The J gene is TRBJ2-7, the V gene TRBV7-2; D call uncertain. V was cut by 3 bases and J by 3 bases, with 15 bases left in between. This CDR3 comprises 15 residues. Germline V gene data show CDR1 as SGHTA and CDR2 as FQGNSA. CDR3 sequence (DNA): TGTGCCAGCAGCTTTTCAGCGTTCTCAAACTACGAGCAGTACTTC. Its translation is CASSFSAFSNYEQYF.

This clone was observed a single time. This chain connects TRBV4-3 to TRBJ1-5; perhaps TRBD1 as D (5 bases). This CDR3 has 15 residues. CDR1 and CDR2 (germline): LGHNA, YSLEER. V dropped 0 bases and J dropped 0 bases, with 6 bases sitting between them. The CDR3 DNA reads TGCGCCAGCAGCCAAGACAGGGATAGCAATCAGCCCCAGCATTTT. This codes for CASSQDRDSNQPQHF.

Here the CDR3 DNA reads TGTGCCAGTAGTATCTTTCGGGGGGAGCTGTTTTTT. This translates into CASSIFRGELFF. The chain joins TRBV19 to TRBJ2-2; D not certain. The V end was cut by 3 bases, the J end by 8 bases, with 7 bases between. CDR1 LNHDA and CDR2 SQIVND come from the germline V gene (reference sequence). This CDR3 comprises 12 residues.

This clone was detected once. The rearrangement uses TRBV28 and TRBJ2-1; D unresolved. The CDR3 spans 16 residues. V was shortened by 4 bases and J by 3 bases, with 16 bases between the two germline ends. CDR1 MDHEN and CDR2 SYDVKM come from the germline V gene. CDR3 region: CASSSRHYPRYNEQFF. CDR3 bases: TGTGCCAGCAGTTCTCGGCACTACCCCCGCTACAATGAGCAGTTCTTC.

The table lists this clone with a count of one. The chain carries TRBV24-1 and TRBJ2-2, with 7 bases matching TRBD1. The CDR3 contains 15 residues. Trimming removed 3 bases from V and 5 bases from J; junction bases left unmatched: 5. Germline V gene sequence: CDR1 KGHDR, CDR2 SFDVKD. The CDR3 region is CATSDPGTVTGELFF. The CDR3 DNA follows: TGTGCCACCAGTGATCCCGGGACAGTTACCGGGGAGCTGTTTTTT.

The gene calls are TRBV12-3 or TRBV12-4 and TRBJ1-5, with TRBD1 as a possible D gene (6 bases). The CDR3 loop spans 13 amino acids. Trimming pared 5 bases from V and 4 bases from J, leaving 9 bases between. The CDR3 nucleotides are TGTGCCAGCAGTCGCAGGGGTAATCAGCCCCAGCATTTT. This encodes CASSRRGNQPQHF.

The sample holds a few counts of this clone. This rearrangement joins TRBV5-5 to TRBJ1-1; no reliable D call. Trimming removed 5 bases at V and 1 base at J, with 15 bases between. The CDR3 is 15 amino acids. CDR1 is SGHKS and CDR2 is YYEKEE in the germline V gene (reference sequence). The CDR3 DNA reads TGTGCCAGCAGTTCGACCACAGCCAGGAACACTGAAGCTTTCTTT. Residues: CASSSTTARNTEAFF. Drawing the rest from reference TRBV5-5 and TRBJ1-1, the complete variable domain is DAGVTQSPTHLIKTRGQQVTLRCSPISGHKSVSWYQQVLGQGPQFIFQYYEKEERGRGNFPDRFSARQFPNYSSELNVNALLLGDSALYLCASSSTTARNTEAFFGQGTRLTVV.

The chain has TRBV28 and TRBJ1-1; no clear D. The CDR3 covers 14 residues. Trimming removed 6 bases at V and 5 bases at J, with 16 bases between. Germline loops: CDR1 MDHEN, CDR2 SYDVKM. The CDR3 DNA sequence: TGTGCCAGCAGGCCCTTTTTAACTACAACTGAAGCTTTCTTT. Its protein product is CASRPFLTTTEAFF.

The chain employs TRBV6-5 and TRBJ2-1; D might be TRBD2 (6 bases). This CDR3 comprises 13 residues. Germline loops: CDR1 MNHEY, CDR2 SVGAGI. V gave up 1 base and J gave up 7 bases, with 8 bases separating them. Written as DNA, the CDR3 is TGTGCCAGCAGTTACTATGGGGGGAATGAGCAGTTCTTC. Residues: CASSYYGGNEQFF.

As regards this clone: Other DNA sequences from this sample encode an identical CDR3 as well. This sequence joins TRBV9 and TRBJ2-7; TRBD2 matches at 9 bases. The CDR3 consists of 14 residues. Looked up from germline, CDR1 is SGDLS and CDR2 is YYNGEE. V shed 0 bases and J 2 bases; nucleotides not matched to a gene: 0. CDR3 residues: CASSVGGGAYEQYF. For the CDR3, the DNA is TGTGCCAGCAGCGTAGGCGGGGGGGCCTACGAGCAGTACTTC.

The chain recombines TRBV6-2 or TRBV6-3 with TRBJ2-7; TRBD2 matches at 9 bases. This CDR3 is built from 15 residues. Per germline, CDR1 MNHEY and CDR2 SVGEGT. With V trimmed by 5 bases and J by 2 bases, 7 bases remained unmatched. This chain's CDR3 is CASSKMGLATYEQYF. Here the CDR3 DNA reads TGTGCCAGCAGTAAAATGGGACTAGCTACCTACGAGCAGTACTTC.

The chain has TRBV27 and TRBJ2-5; the match to TRBD2 covers 12 bases. The junction had 11 bases not matched to a gene; V was cut back by 4 bases and J by 5 bases. CDR3 length equals 17 residues. Looked up from germline, CDR1 is MNHEY and CDR2 is SMNVEV (reference sequence). CDR3 coding DNA: TGTGCCAGCAGTTCCACTCCTAGCGGGAGGGCCCGGGAGACCCAGTACTTC. Amino acids: CASSSTPSGRARETQYF.

The rearrangement joins TRBV18 to TRBJ1-1; 11 nucleotides match TRBD1. Looked up from germline, CDR1 is KGHSH and CDR2 is LQKENI. The J segment lost 5 bases and the V segment lost 5 bases, leaving 4 bases of the junction unmatched. The CDR3 is made up of 14 amino acids. CDR3 DNA: TGTGCCAGCTCATCGGGACAGGGGGGGACTGAAGCTTTCTTT. Translating it yields CASSSGQGGTEAFF.

V and J are TRBV11-2 and TRBJ2-3, with TRBD2 as a possible D gene (5 bases). The CDR3 loop spans 14 amino acids. The V end lost 3 bases, the J end lost 1 base, and 8 bases lay between the germline ends. Germline V gene sequence: CDR1 SGHAT, CDR2 FQNNGV. Written as DNA, the CDR3 is TGTGCCAGCAGCTTCGCGGGCGGCACAGATACGCAGTATTTT. Amino acid sequence: CASSFAGGTDTQYF.

This clone turned up a few times. J is TRBJ1-2 and V is TRBV19; no definite D call. Germline V lookup: CDR1 LNHDA, CDR2 SQIVND (reference sequence). The CDR3 extends over 16 amino acids. Trimming took off 5 bases at V and 8 bases at J, with 24 bases between the two ends. CDR3 residues: CASSSSPGVATGGYTF. The CDR3 DNA follows: TGTGCCAGTAGTTCTAGCCCCGGGGTCGCAACGGGAGGCTACACCTTC.

V usage is TRBV6-5 and J usage is TRBJ2-7; TRBD1 agrees at 9 bases. The germline CDR1 and CDR2 sequences are MNHEY and SVGAGI. The CDR3 totals 15 residues. V was clipped by 10 bases and J by 0 bases; unmatched bases: 10. In DNA, the CDR3 is TGTGCCACCCTTGGGGTACAGGGGGCCTCCTACGAGCAGTACTTC. It codes for CATLGVQGASYEQYF.

This clone occurred once. The CDR3 sequence is CASGIQGLGRNTEAFF. As DNA, the CDR3 is TGTGCTAGTGGTATACAGGGACTAGGGCGGAACACTGAAGCTTTCTTT. The chain has TRBV12-5 and TRBJ1-1, with TRBD1 as a possible D gene (6 bases). The germline CDR1 and CDR2 sequences are LGHNT and FRNRAP. The V and J ends lost 5 bases and 1 base respectively, with 17 bases between them. The CDR3 consists of 16 residues.

The chain uses TRBV18 and TRBJ1-3, with D possibly matching TRBD1 (5 bases). The germline V gene has CDR1 KGHSH and CDR2 LQKENI. Trimming left V 4 bases short and J 2 bases short, with 12 bases between. This CDR3 spans 15 amino acids. Here the CDR3 DNA reads TGTGCCAGCTCACGTTACGACAGAACTGGAAACACCATATATTTT. The encoded protein is CASSRYDRTGNTIYF.